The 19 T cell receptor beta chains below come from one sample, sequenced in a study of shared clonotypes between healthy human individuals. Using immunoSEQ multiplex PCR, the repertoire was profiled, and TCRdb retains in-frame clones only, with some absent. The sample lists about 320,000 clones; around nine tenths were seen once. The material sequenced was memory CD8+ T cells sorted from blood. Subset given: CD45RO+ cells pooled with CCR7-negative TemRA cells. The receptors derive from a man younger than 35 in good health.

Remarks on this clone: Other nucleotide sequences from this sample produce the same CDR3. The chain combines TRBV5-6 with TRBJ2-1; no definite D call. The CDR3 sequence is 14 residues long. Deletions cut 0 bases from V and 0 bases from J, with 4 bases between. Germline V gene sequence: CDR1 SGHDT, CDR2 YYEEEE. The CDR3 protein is CASSLGGSYNEQFF. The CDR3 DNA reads TGTGCCAGCAGCTTGGGCGGCTCCTACAATGAGCAGTTCTTC. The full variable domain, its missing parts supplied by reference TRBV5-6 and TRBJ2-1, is DAGVTQSPTHLIKTRGQQVTLRCSPKSGHDTVSWYQQALGQGPQFIFQYYEEEERQRGNFPDRFSGHQFPNYSSELNVNALLLGDSALYLCASSLGGSYNEQFFGPGTRLTVL.

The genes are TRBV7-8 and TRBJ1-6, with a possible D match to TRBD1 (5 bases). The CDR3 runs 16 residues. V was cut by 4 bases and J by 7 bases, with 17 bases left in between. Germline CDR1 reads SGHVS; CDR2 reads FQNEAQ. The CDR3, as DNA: TGTGCCAGCAGCTCCATTACTTCATGGGACAATTCACCCCTCCACTTT. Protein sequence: CASSSITSWDNSPLHF.

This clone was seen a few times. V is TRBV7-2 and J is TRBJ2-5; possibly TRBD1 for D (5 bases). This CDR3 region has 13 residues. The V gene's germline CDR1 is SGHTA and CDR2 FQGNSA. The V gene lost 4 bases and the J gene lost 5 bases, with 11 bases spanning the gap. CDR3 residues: CASSWGVVETQYF. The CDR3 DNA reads TGTGCCAGCAGCTGGGGCGTCGTGGAGACCCAGTACTTC.

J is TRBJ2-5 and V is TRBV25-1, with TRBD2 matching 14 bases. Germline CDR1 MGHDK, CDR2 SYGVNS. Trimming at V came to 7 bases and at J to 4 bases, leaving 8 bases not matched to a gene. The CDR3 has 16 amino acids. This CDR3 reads CASKAGTSGGAETQYF. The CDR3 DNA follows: TGTGCCAGCAAAGCCGGGACTAGCGGGGGAGCAGAGACCCAGTACTTC. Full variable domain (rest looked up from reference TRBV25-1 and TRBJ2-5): EADIYQTPRYLVIGTGKKITLECSQTMGHDKMYWYQQDPGMELHLIHYSYGVNSTEKGDLSSESTVSRIRTEHFPLTLESARPSHTSQYLCASKAGTSGGAETQYFGPGTRLLVL.

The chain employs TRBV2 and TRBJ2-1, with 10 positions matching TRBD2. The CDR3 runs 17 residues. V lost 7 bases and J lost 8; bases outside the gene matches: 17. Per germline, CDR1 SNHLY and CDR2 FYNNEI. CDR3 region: CASNPSYLAGVLDEQFF. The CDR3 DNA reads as TGTGCCAGCAACCCATCCTACCTAGCGGGAGTTTTGGATGAGCAGTTCTTC.

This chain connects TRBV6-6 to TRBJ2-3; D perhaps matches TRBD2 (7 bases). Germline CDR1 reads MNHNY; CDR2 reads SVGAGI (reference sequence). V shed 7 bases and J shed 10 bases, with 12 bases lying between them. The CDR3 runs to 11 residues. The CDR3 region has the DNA TGTGCCAGCAATTTAGGGGGGGCGCAGTATTTT. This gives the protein CASNLGGAQYF.

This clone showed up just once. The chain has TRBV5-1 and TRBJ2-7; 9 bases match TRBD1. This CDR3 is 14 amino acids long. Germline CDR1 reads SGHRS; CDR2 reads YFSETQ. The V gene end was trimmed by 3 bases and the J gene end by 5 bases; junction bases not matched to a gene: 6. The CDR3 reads CASSWGQGWDEQYF. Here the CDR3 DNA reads TGCGCCAGCAGCTGGGGACAGGGATGGGACGAGCAGTACTTC.

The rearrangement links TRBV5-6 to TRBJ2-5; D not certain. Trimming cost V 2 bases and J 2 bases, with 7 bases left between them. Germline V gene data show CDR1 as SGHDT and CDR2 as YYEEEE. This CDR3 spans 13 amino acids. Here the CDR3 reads CASSLVQQETQYF. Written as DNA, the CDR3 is TGTGCCAGCAGCTTAGTACAGCAAGAGACCCAGTACTTC.

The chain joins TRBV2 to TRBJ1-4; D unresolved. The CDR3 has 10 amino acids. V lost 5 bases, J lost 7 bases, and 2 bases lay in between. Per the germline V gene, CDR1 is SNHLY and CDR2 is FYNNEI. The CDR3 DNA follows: TGTGCCAGCAGTAGTGAAAAACTGTTTTTT. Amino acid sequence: CASSSEKLFF.

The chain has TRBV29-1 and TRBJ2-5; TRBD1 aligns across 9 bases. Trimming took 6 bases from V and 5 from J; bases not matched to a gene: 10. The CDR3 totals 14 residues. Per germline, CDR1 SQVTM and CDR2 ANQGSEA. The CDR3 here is CSVADRGKGETQYF. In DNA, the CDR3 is TGCAGCGTCGCGGACAGGGGAAAGGGGGAGACCCAGTACTTC.

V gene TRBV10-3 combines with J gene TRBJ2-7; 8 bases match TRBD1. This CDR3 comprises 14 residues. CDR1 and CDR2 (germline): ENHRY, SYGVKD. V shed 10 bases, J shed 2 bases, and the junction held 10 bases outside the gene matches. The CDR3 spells CATSIQGVPYEQYF. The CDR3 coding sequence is TGTGCCACTTCAATACAGGGGGTGCCCTACGAGCAGTACTTC.

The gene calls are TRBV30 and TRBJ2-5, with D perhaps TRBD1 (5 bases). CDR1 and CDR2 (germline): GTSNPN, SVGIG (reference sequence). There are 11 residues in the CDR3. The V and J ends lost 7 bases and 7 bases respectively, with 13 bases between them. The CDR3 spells CASRQLGTQYF. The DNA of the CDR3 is TGTGCCTCCCGACAGTTGGGGACCCAGTACTTC.

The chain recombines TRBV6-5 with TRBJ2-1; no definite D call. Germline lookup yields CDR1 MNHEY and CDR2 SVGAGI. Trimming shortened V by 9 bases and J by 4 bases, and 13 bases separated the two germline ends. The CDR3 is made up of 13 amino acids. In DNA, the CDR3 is TGTGCCAGTGGGGTGACTGCATACAATGAGCAGTTCTTC. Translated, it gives CASGVTAYNEQFF.

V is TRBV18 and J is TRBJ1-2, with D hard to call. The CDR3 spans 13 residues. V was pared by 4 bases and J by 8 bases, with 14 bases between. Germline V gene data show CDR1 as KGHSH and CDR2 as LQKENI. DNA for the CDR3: TGTGCCAGCTCACGGTGGTTTCGTTGGGGCTACACCTTC. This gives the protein CASSRWFRWGYTF.

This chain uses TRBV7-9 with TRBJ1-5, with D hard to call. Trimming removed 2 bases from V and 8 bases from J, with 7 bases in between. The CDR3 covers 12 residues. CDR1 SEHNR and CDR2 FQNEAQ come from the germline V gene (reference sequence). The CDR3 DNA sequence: TGTGCCAGCAGCTTACCGAGGGAGCCCCAGCATTTT. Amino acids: CASSLPREPQHF.

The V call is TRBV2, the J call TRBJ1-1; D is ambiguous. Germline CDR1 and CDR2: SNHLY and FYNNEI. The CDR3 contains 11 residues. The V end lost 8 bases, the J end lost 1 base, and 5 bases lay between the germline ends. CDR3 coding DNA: TGTGCCAGCCGCCCGAACACTGAAGCTTTCTTT. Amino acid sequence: CASRPNTEAFF.

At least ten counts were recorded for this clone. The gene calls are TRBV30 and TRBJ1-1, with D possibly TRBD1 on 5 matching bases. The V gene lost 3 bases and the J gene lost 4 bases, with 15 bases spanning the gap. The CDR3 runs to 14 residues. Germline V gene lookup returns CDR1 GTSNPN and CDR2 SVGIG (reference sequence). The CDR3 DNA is TGTGCCTGGAGATTCAGGGATGGGGGCACTGAAGCTTTCTTT. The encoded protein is CAWRFRDGGTEAFF.

CDR3 DNA: TGTGCCAGCAGCGTAGGTGGGACAGCTAGTAATGAAAAACTGTTTTTT. It encodes CASSVGGTASNEKLFF. V gene TRBV9 combines with J gene TRBJ1-4; TRBD1 agrees at 7 bases. The CDR3 runs to 16 residues. CDR1 and CDR2 from the germline V gene are SGDLS and YYNGEE. J was trimmed by 4 bases and V by 0 bases; bases with no gene match: 6.

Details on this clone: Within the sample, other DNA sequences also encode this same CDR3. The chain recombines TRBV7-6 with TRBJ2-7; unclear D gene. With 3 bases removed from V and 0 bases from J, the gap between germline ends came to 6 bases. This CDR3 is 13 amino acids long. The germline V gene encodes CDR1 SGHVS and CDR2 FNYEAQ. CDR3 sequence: CASSLAGSYEQYF. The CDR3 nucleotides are TGTGCCAGCAGCTTGGCAGGCTCCTACGAGCAGTACTTC.